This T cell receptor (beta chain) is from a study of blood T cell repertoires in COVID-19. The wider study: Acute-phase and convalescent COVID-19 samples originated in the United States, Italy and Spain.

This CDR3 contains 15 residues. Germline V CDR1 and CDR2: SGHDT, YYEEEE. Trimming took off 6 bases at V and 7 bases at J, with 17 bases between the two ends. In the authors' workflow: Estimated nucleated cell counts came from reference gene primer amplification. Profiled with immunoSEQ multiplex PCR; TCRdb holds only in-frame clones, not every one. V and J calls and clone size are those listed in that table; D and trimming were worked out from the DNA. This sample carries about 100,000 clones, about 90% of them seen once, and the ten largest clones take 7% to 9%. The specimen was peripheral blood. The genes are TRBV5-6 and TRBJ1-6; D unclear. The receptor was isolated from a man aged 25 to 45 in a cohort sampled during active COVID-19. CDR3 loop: CASNPLGGRNSPLHF. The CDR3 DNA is TGTGCCAGCAACCCCCTGGGCGGGAGGAATTCACCCCTCCACTTT.